The rows below give T cell receptor beta chains drawn from one sample of a study of T-cell memory formation after mild COVID-19. TCRdb used MiXCR to reprocess the 5' RACE reads, holding one entry per CDR3 protein. This table has tens of thousands of distinct CDR3 sequences, around a quarter appearing once. Specimen: PBMCs or a T cell subset sorted from them (not recorded which). The receptors originated from a man between 18 and 29 years old who had mild COVID-19 (a few samples of this study predate the infection). Cell type and time point are not known. Each CDR3 is given with its conserved first and last residue. The D gene is left open where the match is weak. Clone sizes are given selectively: once, few, many, or a class where the clone is expanded.

D gene,J gene,clone size,V gene,CDR3 DNA,CDR3 protein
-,TRBJ1-4,few,TRBV4-1,TGCGCCAGCAGCCAAGGACAAGGCCTGGGTGAAAAACTGTTTTTT,CASSQGQGLGEKLFF
-,TRBJ2-5,few,TRBV7-9,TGTGCCAGCAGCTTTCAGGGGAGGGAAGAGACCCAGTACTTC,CASSFQGREETQYF
TRBD1,TRBJ2-6,few,TRBV7-2,TGTGCCAGCGCTTTGGGGGACAGGGGCCTCTCTGGGGCCAACGTCCTGACTTTC,CASALGDRGLSGANVLTF
TRBD2,TRBJ2-1,-,TRBV5-1,TGCGCCAGCAGCTCAGTCCTAGCGGGGGGAAGGGATGAGCAGTTCTTC,CASSSVLAGGRDEQFF
-,TRBJ2-3,few,TRBV5-4,TGTGCCAGCAGCTTGGGTACAGGGTCAGATACGCAGTATTTT,CASSLGTGSDTQYF
TRBD2,TRBJ2-3,-,TRBV27,TGTGCCAGCAGCCCCAGACTAGCGGGGGCCCGCACAGATACGCAGTATTTT,CASSPRLAGARTDTQYF
-,TRBJ2-2,few,TRBV28,TGTGCCAGCAGTTGGACAGCGAACACCGGGGAGCTGTTTTTT,CASSWTANTGELFF
TRBD1,TRBJ2-7,-,TRBV4-1,TGCGCCAGCAGCCAGAGACAGGGCTCCTCCTACGAGCAGTACTTC,CASSQRQGSSYEQYF
-,TRBJ2-2,-,TRBV11-2,TGTGCCAGCAGCTCTCGCGACACAGGGACTACGAACACCGGGGAGCTGTTTTTT,CASSSRDTGTTNTGELFF
-,TRBJ1-5,once,TRBV24-1,TGTGCCACCAGTGATTTGGACAAGGGATTGCAGCCCCAGCATTTT,CATSDLDKGLQPQHF
TRBD2,TRBJ2-5,-,TRBV5-1,TGCGCCAGCAGCAACGTCGGGGAGGGGGAGACCCAGTACTTC,CASSNVGEGETQYF
-,TRBJ2-1,many,TRBV7-9,TGTGCCAGCAGCGATGAGGCCCCCGAGCAGTTCTTC,CASSDEAPEQFF
-,TRBJ2-7,-,TRBV12-3/TRBV12-4,TGTGCCAGCAGTTTAGCGCGGGCGCACGAGCAGTACTTC,CASSLARAHEQYF
TRBD1,TRBJ2-5,many,TRBV7-6,TGTGCCAGCAGCTTAACTCCTGCAGGGGGATGGCAAGAGACCCAGTACTTC,CASSLTPAGGWQETQYF
-,TRBJ2-3,few,TRBV7-3,TGTGCCAGCAGCGCAAGGGACCTCACAGATACGCAGTATTTT,CASSARDLTDTQYF
TRBD2,TRBJ2-5,few,TRBV12-5,TGTGCTAGTGGCCGGGGACTAGCGCAACAAGAGACCCAGTACTTC,CASGRGLAQQETQYF
-,TRBJ1-5,-,TRBV9,TGTGCCAGCAGCGAAACCGGCAACCCCCGGTCCCAGCATTTT,CASSETGNPRSQHF
TRBD2,TRBJ2-3,few,TRBV5-1,TGCGCCAGCAGCCACCGGGGGGGCACAGATACGCAGTATTTT,CASSHRGGTDTQYF
-,TRBJ1-2,many,TRBV7-9,TGTGCCAGCAGCTTAGGTACAGAGAACTATGGCTACACCTTC,CASSLGTENYGYTF
-,TRBJ1-1,few,TRBV4-1,TGCGCCAGCAGCCCCCCGGAGAGGGGAATGAACACTGAAGCTTTCTTT,CASSPPERGMNTEAFF
-,TRBJ2-1,-,TRBV4-2,TGTGCCAGCAGCCAAGGGGTATCCACCTACAATGAGCAGTTCTTC,CASSQGVSTYNEQFF
TRBD2,TRBJ2-3,-,TRBV12-3/TRBV12-4,TGTGCCAGCAGTTCCCAGGACTATAGCGGGGAGGGCGATACGCAGTATTTT,CASSSQDYSGEGDTQYF
TRBD1,TRBJ2-7,few,TRBV12-3/TRBV12-4,TGTGCCAGCAGTTTAACCAGGGGGTTTGACGAGCAGTACTTC,CASSLTRGFDEQYF
-,TRBJ2-7,-,TRBV4-1,TGCGCCAGCAGCCCTCGGGACGTCCTAGAGCGGCAGTACTTC,CASSPRDVLERQYF
-,TRBJ1-2,-,TRBV6-4,TGTGCCAGCAGTGACGGGGCAGGGAATAGTGACTACACCTTC,CASSDGAGNSDYTF
TRBD1,TRBJ2-1,-,TRBV7-8,TGTGCCAGCAGAACCCGACAGGGGCTTGGCAATGAGCAGTTCTTC,CASRTRQGLGNEQFF
-,TRBJ2-3,few,TRBV7-8,TGTGCCAGCAGCTTCATGCTGGGCACAGATACGCAGTATTTT,CASSFMLGTDTQYF
-,TRBJ2-1,many,TRBV24-1,TGTGCCACCAGAGCTCGGACGGACTACAATGAGCAGTTCTTC,CATRARTDYNEQFF
-,TRBJ1-2,many,TRBV12-3/TRBV12-4,TGTGCCAGCAGTTTAGCGCCGGTTGCCATTACGGACCATGGCTACACCTTC,CASSLAPVAITDHGYTF
-,TRBJ1-3,-,TRBV7-9,TGTGCCAGCAGCCCACTTAGCTCTGGAAACACCATATATTTT,CASSPLSSGNTIYF
-,TRBJ2-6,-,TRBV12-3/TRBV12-4,TGTGCCAGCAGTTTCCCCTCTGGGGCCAACGTCCTGACTTTC,CASSFPSGANVLTF
TRBD2,TRBJ2-1,few,TRBV6-5,TGTGCCAGCAGTCTTAGCGGGGGGAGCTCCTACAATGAGCAGTTCTTC,CASSLSGGSSYNEQFF
TRBD2,TRBJ2-1,many,TRBV5-1,TGCGCCAGCAGCTTGACTAGCGGTGACTTCGATGAGCAGTTCTTC,CASSLTSGDFDEQFF
TRBD2,TRBJ2-5,few,TRBV6-5,TGTGCCAGCAGTCCCCGGGACTATAAAAAGACCCAGTACTTC,CASSPRDYKKTQYF
-,TRBJ1-1,-,TRBV19,TGTGCCAGTAGTACTGAACCGGGGCGAGGCACTGAAGCTTTCTTT,CASSTEPGRGTEAFF
TRBD2,TRBJ2-5,-,TRBV9,TGTGCCAGCAGCCCCCGACTAGCGGGGGGGGAGACCCAGTACTTC,CASSPRLAGGETQYF
-,TRBJ2-6,-,TRBV4-3,TGCGCCAGCAGCCAAGAGAGTAGCTCTGGGGCCAACGTCCTGACTTTC,CASSQESSSGANVLTF
-,TRBJ2-2,few,TRBV7-2,TGTGCCAGCAGCCAACTAGAGAGGGCGGGCACCGGGGAGCTGTTTTTT,CASSQLERAGTGELFF
-,TRBJ1-2,few,TRBV27,TGTGCCAGCAGTTCCCGCCTTCAGGAGAATCTCTATGGCTACACCTTC,CASSSRLQENLYGYTF
TRBD1,TRBJ2-6,few,TRBV6-6,TGTGCCAGCAGTTACCCATTCGGGACAGGGGCTACTACGAGCTCTGGGGCCAACGTCCTGACTTTC,CASSYPFGTGATTSSGANVLTF
TRBD2,TRBJ2-7,few,TRBV6-2/TRBV6-3,TGTGCCAGCACCCCGGGACTAGCCCACGCCGAGCAGTACTTC,CASTPGLAHAEQYF
-,TRBJ2-1,-,TRBV4-2,TGTGCCAGCAGCCAAGTCGGAGGGGTACCTGAGCAGTTCTTC,CASSQVGGVPEQFF
-,TRBJ2-2,-,TRBV7-9,TGTGCCAGCAGCCCTCGACAGACGAACACCGGGGAGCTGTTTTTT,CASSPRQTNTGELFF
TRBD1,TRBJ1-1,few,TRBV7-8,TGTGCCAGCAGAGGGGGCCCGGAGGGGACTGAAGCTTTCTTT,CASRGGPEGTEAFF
TRBD2,TRBJ2-1,-,TRBV5-1,TGCGCCAGCAGCCCCGGGGCTAGCGGGGCCCGGGAGCAGTTCTTC,CASSPGASGAREQFF
-,TRBJ1-5,few,TRBV4-3,TGCGCCAGCAGCCAAGATGGCGGGTCGCCCCAGCATTTT,CASSQDGGSPQHF
-,TRBJ1-4,-,TRBV7-2,TGTGCCAGCAGCTTAAGTCTGGGGAGTATAACTAATGAAAAACTGTTTTTT,CASSLSLGSITNEKLFF
TRBD1,TRBJ2-5,many,TRBV7-9,TGTGCCAGCAGCTTCCGGGACAGGGGGCGCGAGGAGACCCAGTACTTC,CASSFRDRGREETQYF
-,TRBJ2-1,-,TRBV6-7,TGTGCCAGCAGTTACTATGGCCTGAGCTCCTACAATGAGCAGTTCTTC,CASSYYGLSSYNEQFF
TRBD1,TRBJ2-2,few,TRBV5-1,TGCGCCAGCAGCTTGGTGGACAGGGGGAGAATGGACACCGGGGAGCTGTTTTTT,CASSLVDRGRMDTGELFF
TRBD2,TRBJ2-1,many,TRBV15,TGTGCCACCAGCAGAGGGGACACTAGCGGGGCCAATGAGCAGTTCTTC,CATSRGDTSGANEQFF
-,TRBJ2-7,-,TRBV9,TGTGCCAGCAGCGTAGTGAGGGAATGGGCGGGGTGGTTCGAGCAGTACTTC,CASSVVREWAGWFEQYF
TRBD1,TRBJ2-7,-,TRBV4-1,TGCGCCAGCAGCCAACCAGGGACAGCCTACGAGCAGTACTTC,CASSQPGTAYEQYF
TRBD2,TRBJ2-3,-,TRBV2,TGTGCCAGCAGTGTGACGGGGGGGATCGCAGATACGCAGTATTTT,CASSVTGGIADTQYF